Included here is one T cell receptor (beta chain) sequence, with context. In germline, CDR1 is SGHTA, CDR2 FQGNSA. After removal of 3 bases from V and 3 bases from J, the junction contained 2 bases not matched to a gene. The CDR3 covers 14 residues. The data originate from a study of blood T cell repertoires in COVID-19. Study summary: The study drew acute and convalescent COVID-19 samples from the United States, Italy and Spain. PBMCs, B-cell-depleted T cells, or T cells were the source of the cDNA or gDNA that made up the material.

In the original processing: Estimates of nucleated cell counts were drawn from the amplification of reference gene primers. The table came from immunoSEQ multiplex PCR; TCRdb's copy has only in-frame clones and leaves some out. V, J and clone size are those of that table, while D and trimming were read from the DNA. The sample consists of 95,000 to 150,000 clones, 88% of them appearing once. The clonotype comes from a woman in her forties or fifties with active or convalescent COVID-19. Sequenced input: peripheral blood. The chain combines TRBV7-2 with TRBJ2-3, with 8 positions matching TRBD2. CDR3 sequence reads: CASSFSGMTDTQYF. The CDR3 DNA reads TGTGCCAGCAGCTTTAGCGGGATGACAGATACGCAGTATTTT.